Listed here is a single TCR beta chain. Its antigen remains unidentified. Base qualities are missing; no much larger clone stands one base away. Via the germline V gene, CDR1 is MDHEN and CDR2 SYDVKM. V sheds 4 bases and J sheds 0 bases, leaving 6 bases between their ends. The CDR3 runs 13 amino acids, cysteine and phenylalanine included. Of all the DNA, just the CDR3 is kept, 39 bases in frame from base 1. The collaborating institutions used their own protocols to collect whole blood in K2EDTA tubes. For TCRbeta analysis, collaborators shipped samples in one of three forms: frozen whole blood, isolated PBMCs, or DNA extracted from either of those sample types. TCRbeta CDR3 regions were amplified from genomic DNA by means of the immunoSEQ Assay, a bias-controlled multiplex PCR. In the source study's methods: The number of nucleated cells in each sample was estimated from the amplification of reference gene primers within the assay. To quantify the absolute abundance of each unique TCRbeta CDR3 rearrangement, sequence reads were collapsed and filtered. For each sample, productive Simpson clonality was calculated by taking the square root of Simpson's diversity index across productive rearrangements. TCRdb retrieved this table from immuneACCESS and kept in-frame rearrangements only. Not all clones are present; in checked studies, unresolved V genes account for under half, and no reason is known for the remainder. Clone size and V and J calls were adopted from that table, with D and trimming inferred from the DNA. The sample table shows about 400,000 clones, and roughly 89% are seen once. Of the sample, more than 4% falls within the top ten clones.

The source of the sample is a study of blood T cell repertoires in COVID-19 (dated by TCRdb to the early 2020s). Concerning the study at large: Samples from collaborators originated in the United States, Italy and Spain and spanned both the acute and convalescent phases of COVID-19. The sample metadata nearly always contained a de-identified subject ID, COVID-19 status, age in years and sex. Where available, HLA class I and class II types were taken from metadata supplied by the sample provider and were not determined by assay-based typing. The repertoires were released in a freely available public database intended as a resource for research on the immune response to SARS-CoV-2. Subjects who had been exposed to COVID-19, were actively infected with it, or had recovered from it provided the deeply sampled blood TCRbeta repertoires that made up the dataset. The samples were drawn from two sources: the first 160 participants of the ongoing ImmuneRACE study, and 1,254 subjects contributed by 6 global collaborators. The prospective study material was composed of cDNA or gDNA derived from T cells, B-cell-depleted T cells, or PBMCs.

What the research found in general, with its limitations: Clinical and demographic metadata were provided uncurated, with the amount varying by source and participant.

The source of this sequence is a woman aged 30 to 39 with acute or convalescent COVID-19. The receptor chain draws on TRBV28 and TRBJ2-5, with the D gene not confidently named. The sequenced sample consisted of peripheral blood. The CDR3 sequence is CASSSRYQETQYF. Here is the DNA: TGTGCCAGCAGTTCCCGGTACCAAGAGACCCAGTACTTC.